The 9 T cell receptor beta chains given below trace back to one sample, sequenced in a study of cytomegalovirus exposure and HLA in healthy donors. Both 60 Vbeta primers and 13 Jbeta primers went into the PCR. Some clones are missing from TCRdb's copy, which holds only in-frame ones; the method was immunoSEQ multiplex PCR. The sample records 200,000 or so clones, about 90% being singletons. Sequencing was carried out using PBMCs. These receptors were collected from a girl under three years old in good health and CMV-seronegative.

CDR3 amino acids: CASSVGLGQTNTGELFF. The CDR3, as DNA: TGTGCCAGCAGCGTAGGTCTGGGGCAGACGAACACCGGGGAGCTGTTTTTT. This chain links TRBV9 with TRBJ2-2; D perhaps matches TRBD1 (5 bases). CDR1 is SGDLS, CDR2 YYNGEE, per germline. The germline V and J ends were trimmed by 0 bases and 0 bases, with 12 bases remaining between them. This CDR3 is built from 17 residues.

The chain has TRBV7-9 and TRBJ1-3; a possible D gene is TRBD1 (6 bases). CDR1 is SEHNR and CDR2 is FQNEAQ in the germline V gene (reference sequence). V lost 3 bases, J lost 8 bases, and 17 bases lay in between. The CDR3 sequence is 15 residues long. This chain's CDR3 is CASSFFLPSGDTIYF. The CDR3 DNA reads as TGTGCCAGCAGCTTTTTCCTCCCCTCAGGGGACACCATATATTTT.

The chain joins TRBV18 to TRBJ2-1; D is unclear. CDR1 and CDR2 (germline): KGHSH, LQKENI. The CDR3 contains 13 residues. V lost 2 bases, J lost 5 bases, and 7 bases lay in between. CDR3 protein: CASSPSQNNEQFF. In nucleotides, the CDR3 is TGTGCCAGCTCACCATCACAGAACAATGAGCAGTTCTTC.

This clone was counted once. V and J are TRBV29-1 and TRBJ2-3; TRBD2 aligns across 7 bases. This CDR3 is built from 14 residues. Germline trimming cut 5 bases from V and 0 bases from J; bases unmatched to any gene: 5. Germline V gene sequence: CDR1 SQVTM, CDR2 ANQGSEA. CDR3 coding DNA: TGCAGCGTTAGAGCGGGGACTAGCACAGATACGCAGTATTTT. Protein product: CSVRAGTSTDTQYF.

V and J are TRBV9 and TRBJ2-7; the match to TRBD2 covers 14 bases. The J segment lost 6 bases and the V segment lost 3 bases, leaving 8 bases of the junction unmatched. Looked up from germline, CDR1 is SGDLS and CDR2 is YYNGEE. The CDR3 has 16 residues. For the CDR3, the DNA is TGTGCCAGCAGCGCCCACGGGACTAGCGGGAGTTCCGAGCAGTACTTC. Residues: CASSAHGTSGSSEQYF.

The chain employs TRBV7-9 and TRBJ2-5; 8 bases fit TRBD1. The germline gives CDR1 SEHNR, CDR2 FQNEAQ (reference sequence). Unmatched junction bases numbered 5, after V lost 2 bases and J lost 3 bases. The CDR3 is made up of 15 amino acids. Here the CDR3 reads CASSLLTGGEETQYF. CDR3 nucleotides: TGTGCCAGCAGCTTATTAACAGGGGGTGAAGAGACCCAGTACTTC.

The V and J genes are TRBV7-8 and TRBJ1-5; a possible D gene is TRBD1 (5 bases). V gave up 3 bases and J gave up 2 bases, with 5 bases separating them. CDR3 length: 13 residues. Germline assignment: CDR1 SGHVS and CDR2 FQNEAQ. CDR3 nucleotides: TGTGCCAGCAGCTTCAGGGGCAATCAGCCCCAGCATTTT. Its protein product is CASSFRGNQPQHF.

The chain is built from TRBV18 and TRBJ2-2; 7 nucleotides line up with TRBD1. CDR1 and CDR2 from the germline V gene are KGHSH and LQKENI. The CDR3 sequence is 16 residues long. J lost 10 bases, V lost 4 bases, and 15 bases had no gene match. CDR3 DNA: TGTGCCAGCTCACATCGGGACAGTCTCTGGAACGCGGAGCTGTTTTTT. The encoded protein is CASSHRDSLWNAELFF. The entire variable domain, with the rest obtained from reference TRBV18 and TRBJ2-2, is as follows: NAGVMQNPRHLVRRRGQEARLRCSPMKGHSHVYWYRQLPEEGLKFMVYLQKENIIDESGMPKERFSAEFPKEGPSILRIQQVVRGDSAAYFCASSHRDSLWNAELFFGEGSRLTVL.

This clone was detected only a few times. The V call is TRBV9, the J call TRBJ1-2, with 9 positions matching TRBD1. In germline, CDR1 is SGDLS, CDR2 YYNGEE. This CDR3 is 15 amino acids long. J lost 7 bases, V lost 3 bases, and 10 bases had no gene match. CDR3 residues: CASSARGTGFGGYTF. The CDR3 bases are TGTGCCAGCAGCGCTAGGGGGACAGGGTTTGGTGGCTACACCTTC.